A single sample gave rise to the 15 T cell receptor beta chains below, sequenced in a study of T cell repertoires in cytomegalovirus infection (dated by TCRdb to the late 2010s). Sequencing took place on an Illumina HiSeq 1500. TCRdb reprocessed the public reads (quality trimming at Q25 with fastp, clone calling with MiXCR) and kept in-frame beta chains. Rows merge per CDR3 protein into single entries with the most common DNA and genes. This sample gives 350,000 to 500,000 distinct CDR3 sequences in total; about a third of them show up just once. The ten largest clones capture roughly 15% of the sample. The specimen was PBMCs. The source of these receptors is a human donor in good health (CMV status not recorded). Some clones in this sample may be carry-over from other donors' samples.

This clonotype was observed many times. This sequence joins TRBV7-2 and TRBJ2-5; D ambiguous. The length of the CDR3 is 13 residues. Deletions cut 5 bases from V and 2 bases from J, with 9 bases between. Germline CDR1 and CDR2: SGHTA and FQGNSA. As DNA, the CDR3 is TGTGCCAGCAGCGCCCGAGTACAAGAGACCCAGTACTTC. As protein: CASSARVQETQYF.

Of note for this clonotype: One end of the junction varies from germline; a read error may be responsible. The chain couples TRBV15 to TRBJ2-3, with no clear D. Germline CDR1 and CDR2: LNHNV and YYDKDF (reference sequence). The CDR3 consists of 14 residues. The CDR3 loop reads CTTRDWPSTDTQYF. DNA of the CDR3: TGTACCACCAGAGACTGGCCTAGCACAGATACGCAGTATTTT.

The gene calls are TRBV7-2 and TRBJ2-1; D may be TRBD2 (6 bases). V shed 7 bases and J shed 4 bases, with 17 bases lying between them. There are 15 residues in the CDR3. Per the germline V gene, CDR1 is SGHTA and CDR2 is FQGNSA. CDR3 protein: CASIGPGLDYNEQFF. CDR3 nucleotide sequence: TGTGCCAGCATCGGCCCGGGACTCGATTACAATGAGCAGTTCTTC.

This rearrangement joins TRBV27 to TRBJ2-7, with unresolved D. Germline V gene data show CDR1 as MNHEY and CDR2 as SMNVEV (reference sequence). This CDR3 is 15 amino acids long. Trimming removed 5 bases from V and 0 bases from J, with 14 bases in between. CDR3 sequence (DNA): TGTGCCAGCAGTCTTAGCCCGACGGCCTCCTACGAGCAGTACTTC. Translation gives CASSLSPTASYEQYF.

The chain recombines TRBV7-9 with TRBJ1-1; possible D gene TRBD1, 6 bases. This CDR3 contains 16 residues. Germline V gives CDR1 SEHNR, CDR2 FQNEAQ (reference sequence). V was clipped by 1 base and J by 4 bases, with 16 bases between them. CDR3 amino acids: CASSLVPVEGGTEAFF. For the CDR3, the DNA is TGTGCCAGCAGCTTAGTGCCCGTGGAGGGGGGCACTGAAGCTTTCTTT.

The chain combines TRBV6-1 with TRBJ2-4; D might be TRBD2 (6 bases). The ends were cut back, 5 bases at V and 3 bases at J, with 20 bases in the middle. The CDR3 loop spans 17 amino acids. From germline, CDR1 is MNHNS and CDR2 SASEGT. CDR3 in DNA: TGTGCCAGCAGTTATCCTAAGAGGGTGGAGGGCAAAAACATTCAGTACTTC. Amino acids: CASSYPKRVEGKNIQYF.

The chain joins TRBV29-1 to TRBJ1-1; D is undetermined. The germline CDR1 and CDR2 sequences are SQVTM and ANQGSEA. V lost 8 bases, J lost 0 bases, and 13 bases lay in between. The CDR3 covers 13 residues. CDR3 nucleotides: TGCAGCTTCCGACCGAACCTGAACACTGAAGCTTTCTTT. Residues: CSFRPNLNTEAFF. Full variable domain (remainder filled in from reference TRBV29-1 and TRBJ1-1): SAVISQKPSRDICQRGTSLTIQCQVDSQVTMMFWYRQQPGQSLTLIATANQGSEATYESGFVIDKFPISRPNLTFSTLTVSNMSPEDSSIYLCSFRPNLNTEAFFGQGTRLTVV.

V is TRBV25-1 and J is TRBJ1-2; the match to TRBD1 covers 8 bases. The germline V gene encodes CDR1 MGHDK and CDR2 SYGVNS. Losses at the gene ends were 4 bases for V and 0 bases for J; bases not matched to a gene: 1. CDR3 size: 14 residues. CDR3 amino acids: CASSGTGTNYGYTF. The CDR3 DNA reads TGTGCCAGCAGTGGGACAGGGACTAACTATGGCTACACCTTC.

This clonotype was observed at least ten times. The V call is TRBV7-2, the J call TRBJ1-5; TRBD1 agrees at 8 bases. Germline CDR1 reads SGHTA; CDR2 reads FQGNSA. V lost 4 bases, J lost 5 bases, and 7 bases stayed unmatched. The CDR3 has 15 amino acids. CDR3 coding DNA: TGTGCCAGCAGCTACGGACAGGGTCGATATCAGCCCCAGCATTTT. Encoded protein: CASSYGQGRYQPQHF.

Concerning this clonotype itself: This CDR3 is missing its conserved last phenylalanine or tryptophan, likely due to a read error. The gene calls are TRBV7-6 and TRBJ2-7; TRBD1 agrees at 10 bases. V lost 5 bases, J lost 3 bases, and 7 bases stayed unmatched. This CDR3 is built from 15 residues. In germline, CDR1 is SGHVS, CDR2 FNYEAQ. The CDR3 sequence is CASSAATGGGYEQYL. CDR3 sequence (DNA): TGTGCCAGCAGCGCAGCGACAGGGGGCGGCTACGAGCAGTACTTA.

This clonotype is a singleton in its sample. This rearrangement joins TRBV28 to TRBJ1-2; D remains unclear. The V end was cut by 7 bases, the J end by 4 bases, with 10 bases between. This CDR3 contains 12 residues. The germline V gene encodes CDR1 MDHEN and CDR2 SYDVKM. CDR3 residues: CASTRLTYGYTF. The CDR3, as DNA: TGTGCCAGCACTCGACTAACCTATGGCTACACCTTC.

The genes are TRBV11-1 and TRBJ2-2; the D gene is possibly TRBD1 (6 bases). The V end was cut by 6 bases, the J end by 5 bases, with 19 bases between. CDR3 length equals 16 residues. Germline CDR1 is SGHAT and CDR2 is FQDESV (reference sequence). DNA for the CDR3: TGTGCCAGCAGTCTAGTGCCCACAGGGTATACCGGGGAGCTGTTTTTT. It specifies CASSLVPTGYTGELFF. Looking up the rest from reference TRBV11-1 and TRBJ2-2 gives the full variable domain: EAEVAQSPRYKITEKSQAVAFWCDPISGHATLYWYRQILGQGPELLVQFQDESVVDDSQLPKDRFSAERLKGVDSTLKIQPAELGDSAMYLCASSLVPTGYTGELFFGEGSRLTVL.

This chain joins TRBV6-2 or TRBV6-3 and TRBJ2-3; the D gene could be TRBD1 or TRBD2 (5 bases each). The CDR3 sequence is 15 residues long. Trimming cost V 2 bases and J 6 bases, with 15 bases left between them. Germline-derived CDR1 and CDR2 are MNHEY and SVGEGT. CDR3 sequence: CASSYIGAPADTQYF. Here the CDR3 DNA reads TGTGCCAGCAGTTACATCGGGGCCCCCGCTGATACGCAGTATTTT.

Regarding this clonotype: Germline and junction disagree at one end, which may indicate a read error. This chain connects TRBV28 to TRBJ2-1, with TRBD2 as a possible D gene (6 bases). Looked up from germline, CDR1 is MDHEN and CDR2 is SYDVKM. CDR3 length equals 15 residues. The CDR3 here is CASGYPSELYHEHFF. The CDR3 DNA reads as TGTGCCAGCGGGTACCCTAGCGAACTCTATCATGAGCATTTCTTC.

This chain joins TRBV12-3 or TRBV12-4 and TRBJ2-2, with 12 bases fitting TRBD2. This CDR3 comprises 16 residues. J lost 2 bases, V lost 6 bases, and 4 bases had no gene match. For the CDR3, the DNA is TGTGCCAGCAGCAGGACTAGCGGGGACAACACCGGGGAGCTGTTTTTT. It encodes CASSRTSGDNTGELFF.